These T cell receptor beta chains were read from a single sample in a study of blood T cell repertoires in COVID-19. Sequencing was performed with immunoSEQ multiplex PCR; in TCRdb, only in-frame clones are kept and a portion is missing. Among approximately 390,000 clones listed, approximately 85% were seen once. The sequenced sample was PBMCs or T cells enriched from blood (not recorded which). These receptor sequences come from a woman between 35 and 50 years old with acute COVID-19. CDR3s include the opening cysteine and the closing phenylalanine or tryptophan. Each record gives: clone size, V gene, D gene, J gene, CDR3 DNA, CDR3 protein. A D gene is named only where the DNA matches it firmly. Size is omitted from some rows. Given values are once, few, many or a class for expanded clones.

.	TRBV2	.	TRBJ1-6	TGTGCCAGCAGTGAAGAGAGGCCAGCTAATTCACCCCTCCACTTT	CASSEERPANSPLHF
few	TRBV5-1	.	TRBJ2-1	TGCGCCAGCAGCCTCATATCGGGGGGCCAGGACAATGAGCAGTTCTTC	CASSLISGGQDNEQFF
.	TRBV5-5	.	TRBJ1-1	TGTGCCAGCAGCTTGCTTAGAGAGAACACTGAAGCTTTCTTT	CASSLLRENTEAFF
.	TRBV6-1	TRBD2	TRBJ2-7	TGTGCCAGCAGTGAAGTGGGGGGGGAGAACGAGCAGTACTTC	CASSEVGGENEQYF
.	TRBV25-1	TRBD1	TRBJ2-5	TGTGCCAGCAGTGACCCGCCGGGACAGGGAGGGGTCGAGACCCAGTACTTC	CASSDPPGQGGVETQYF
few	TRBV4-1	.	TRBJ1-5	TGCGCCAGCAGCCCCCCGGGGGGGCTTAGCAATCAGCCCCAGCATTTT	CASSPPGGLSNQPQHF
once	TRBV25-1	.	TRBJ1-1	TGTGCCAGCAGTGAATACCTAACAGGTGAAGCTTTCTTT	CASSEYLTGEAFF
.	TRBV30	TRBD1	TRBJ1-6	TGTGCCTGGGACAGGGTTGAGGGTTCACCCCTCCACTTT	CAWDRVEGSPLHF
once	TRBV20-1	.	TRBJ2-7	TGCAGTGCCCCCTTGGCCAACGAGCAGTACTTC	CSAPLANEQYF
.	TRBV28	.	TRBJ1-2	TGTGCCAGCAGTTTGGGAGGGTCGGCCACCGGGCATGGCTACACCTTC	CASSLGGSATGHGYTF
.	TRBV5-4	TRBD2	TRBJ2-3	TGTGCCAGCAGCGCCACTAGCGGGGTCCCAGATACGCAGTATTTT	CASSATSGVPDTQYF
once	TRBV12-3/TRBV12-4	TRBD2	TRBJ2-5	TGTGCCAGCAGTTTAAGGCGGGGGGAGACCCAGTACTTC	CASSLRRGETQYF
.	TRBV5-1	.	TRBJ1-1	TGCGCCAGCAGCACTCAGGTGAACACTGAAGCTTTCTTT	CASSTQVNTEAFF
.	TRBV2	TRBD2	TRBJ2-5	TGTGCCAGCAGTGTGCGGGGGGAGGAGACCCAGTACTTC	CASSVRGEETQYF
few	TRBV24-1	.	TRBJ1-3	TGTGCCACCAGTGATTCAACGGACACTGGAAACACCATATATTTT	CATSDSTDTGNTIYF
.	TRBV5-1	.	TRBJ1-1	TGCGCCAGCAGTTGGGGCTACACTGAAGCTTTCTTT	CASSWGYTEAFF
once	TRBV5-1	TRBD2	TRBJ2-5	TGCGCCAGCAGCTTAGCGGGGGGAAGAGAGACCCAGTACTTC	CASSLAGGRETQYF
.	TRBV7-9	.	TRBJ2-5	TGTGCCAGCAGCTCGTCCCTGACCCAGTACTTC	CASSSSLTQYF
.	TRBV27	.	TRBJ2-3	TGTGCCAGCAGTTTATCGATCGGGTATACGCAGTATTTT	CASSLSIGYTQYF
.	TRBV4-1	.	TRBJ1-2	TGCGCCAGCAGCCAAGATATGACGGCCAGGGCCGGGGGCTACACCTTC	CASSQDMTARAGGYTF
.	TRBV6-2/TRBV6-3	.	TRBJ1-1	TGTGCCAGCAGTGCCGTCGGAGGGTACACTGAAGCTTTCTTT	CASSAVGGYTEAFF
.	TRBV6-5	TRBD2	TRBJ2-5	TGTGCCAGCAGTTATGCTAGCGGGAGACAAGAGACCCAGTACTTC	CASSYASGRQETQYF
.	TRBV6-6	TRBD1	TRBJ1-2	TGTGCCAGCAGCGTGACAGGGGGCAGGGATGGCTACACCTTC	CASSVTGGRDGYTF
.	TRBV2	.	TRBJ1-1	TGTGCCAGCAGTGCCAAGGCCCGGGTTGAAGCTTTCTTT	CASSAKARVEAFF
.	TRBV18	TRBD2	TRBJ2-2	TGTGCCAGCTCAACGGCGACGCGGGGGACCAAAAACACCGGGGAGCTGTTTTTT	CASSTATRGTKNTGELFF
.	TRBV2	.	TRBJ1-3	TGTGCCAGCAGTGAATTACAGGTCTCTGGAAACACCATATATTTT	CASSELQVSGNTIYF
.	TRBV6-4	TRBD1	TRBJ2-2	TGTGCCAGCAGTGCCACAGGGGCCGGGGAGCTGTTTTTT	CASSATGAGELFF
.	TRBV7-9	.	TRBJ2-7	TGTGCCAGCAGCTTAGCGTACAACGAGCAGTACTTC	CASSLAYNEQYF
.	TRBV30	.	TRBJ1-1	TGTGCCTGGCGCCCGGGGGGGATTGGGGAAGCTTTCTTT	CAWRPGGIGEAFF
.	TRBV18	TRBD1	TRBJ1-2	TGTGCCAGCTCACCTCCAGGACAGGGGTACGGCTACACCTTC	CASSPPGQGYGYTF
.	TRBV5-4	TRBD1	TRBJ1-2	TGTGCCAGCAGCCGTCAGGGGGCCTATGGCTACACCTTC	CASSRQGAYGYTF
.	TRBV19	.	TRBJ1-1	TGTGCCAGTAGTATTTCCAGGCTCATGAACACTGAAGCTTTCTTT	CASSISRLMNTEAFF
.	TRBV6-4	.	TRBJ1-5	TGTGCCAGCAGTGACTCGAGTTGTCAGCCCCAGCATTTT	CASSDSSCQPQHF
.	TRBV5-1	.	TRBJ2-5	TGCGCCAGCAGCTTGGGGCGGTTGTGGCCAGATCAAGAGACCCAGTACTTC	CASSLGRLWPDQETQYF
.	TRBV6-5	TRBD1	TRBJ1-5	TGTGCCAGCAGCCTGACAGGGAGTAGCAATCAGCCCCAGCATTTT	CASSLTGSSNQPQHF